The 27 T cell receptor beta chains below come from one sample, sequenced in a study of post-analysis software for immune sequencing data. Overall study findings and caveats: TRBV segments more frequent in patients than in controls numbered roughly 5 and included TRBV5-6, TRBV5-1 and TRBV20-1.

Unique molecular identifiers featured in each of the TCR beta cDNA libraries. TCRdb re-called the PCR reads with MiXCR, one entry per CDR3 protein. The sample consists of 700,000 to 900,000 distinct CDR3 sequences, about half of them appearing once. No antigen is known for these receptors. Sequencing input: blood. All receptors derive from a girl between 5 and 17 years old with multiple sclerosis.

V is TRBV12-3 or TRBV12-4 and J is TRBJ2-7, with D perhaps matching TRBD2 (5 bases). V was clipped by 3 bases and J by 6 bases, with 9 bases between them. The length of the CDR3 is 12 residues. CDR3 amino acids: CASSFVGVEQYF. As DNA, the CDR3 is TGTGCCAGCAGTTTCGTCGGGGTCGAGCAGTACTTC.

CDR3 in amino acids: CASSLKREPLPYEQYF. DNA of the CDR3: TGTGCCAGCAGCTTGAAGCGGGAGCCCTTACCCTACGAGCAGTACTTC. This chain uses TRBV7-2 with TRBJ2-5, with 8 bases that match TRBD2. The J call may be in error: the DNA end matches TRBJ2-7 better. Germline V gene lookup returns CDR1 SGHTA and CDR2 FQGNSA. The CDR3 spans 16 residues.

The chain has TRBV7-8 and TRBJ2-6, with no clear D. This CDR3 contains 16 residues. V was shortened by 0 bases and J by 2 bases, with 8 bases between the two germline ends. CDR1 and CDR2 (germline): SGHVS, FQNEAQ. The CDR3 DNA reads as TGTGCCAGCAGCTTAGCGTGGGGAACTGGGGCCAACGTCCTGACTTTC. Translated, it gives CASSLAWGTGANVLTF. Combining the CDR3 with reference TRBV7-8 and TRBJ2-6 gives the whole variable domain GAGVSQSPRYKVAKRGQDVALRCDPISGHVSLFWYQQALGQGPEFLTYFQNEAQLDKSGLPSDRFFAERPEGSVSTLKIQRTQQEDSAVYLCASSLAWGTGANVLTFGAGSRLTVL.

The chain recombines TRBV9 with TRBJ2-1, with TRBD2 as a possible D gene (6 bases). The CDR3 length is 17 residues. V shed 0 bases and J shed 0 bases, with 13 bases lying between them. Germline CDR1 and CDR2: SGDLS and YYNGEE. CDR3 sequence reads: CASSVESGLSSYNEQFF. The CDR3 nucleotides read TGTGCCAGCAGCGTAGAAAGCGGGTTAAGCTCCTACAATGAGCAGTTCTTC. The whole variable domain, remainder taken from reference TRBV9 and TRBJ2-1, is DSGVTQTPKHLITATGQRVTLRCSPRSGDLSVYWYQQSLDQGLQFLIQYYNGEERAKGNILERFSAQQFPDLHSELNLSSLELGDSALYFCASSVESGLSSYNEQFFGPGTRLTVL.

The rearrangement links TRBV6-2 or TRBV6-3 to TRBJ2-7, with D hard to call. Trimming took off 6 bases at V and 3 bases at J, with 15 bases between the two ends. CDR1 is MNHEY, CDR2 SVGEGT, per germline. The CDR3 spans 14 residues. CDR3 DNA: TGTGCCAGCAGCCCGACCAACCTAGGCTACGAGCAGTACTTC. Translating gives CASSPTNLGYEQYF.

This clonotype occurred a few times. The chain combines TRBV28 with TRBJ1-2, with 9 bases that match TRBD1. The V gene end was trimmed by 3 bases and the J gene end by 9 bases; junction bases not matched to a gene: 11. The V gene's germline CDR1 is MDHEN and CDR2 SYDVKM. This CDR3 contains 15 residues. This chain's CDR3 is CASSLGDRVGVRYTF. The CDR3 DNA follows: TGTGCCAGCAGTTTGGGGGACAGGGTCGGTGTTCGCTACACCTTC.

The chain couples TRBV7-8 to TRBJ2-1, with 9 nucleotides matching TRBD2. In germline, CDR1 is SGHVS, CDR2 FQNEAQ. The CDR3 has 14 residues. Unmatched junction bases numbered 7, after V lost 5 bases and J lost 8 bases. The DNA of the CDR3 is TGTGCCAGCAGCGTACGGACTAGCGTCGATGAGCAGTTCTTC. As protein: CASSVRTSVDEQFF.

This chain connects TRBV20-1 to TRBJ2-1, with D perhaps TRBD2 (6 bases). CDR1 and CDR2 from the germline V gene are DFQATT and SNEGSKA (reference sequence). The CDR3 totals 14 residues. V dropped 0 bases and J dropped 8 bases, with 14 bases sitting between them. CDR3 sequence (DNA): TGCAGTGCTAGAGATCGGCGGGGCTGGGATGAGCAGTTCTTC. Translation gives CSARDRRGWDEQFF.

The chain combines TRBV6-5 with TRBJ2-5; weak D call: TRBD2 (5 bases). CDR1 MNHEY and CDR2 SVGAGI come from the germline V gene. Trimming shortened V by 4 bases and J by 9 bases, and 9 bases separated the two germline ends. The CDR3 totals 11 residues. The CDR3 nucleotides are TGTGCCAGCAGTTTAAACGGGGCCCAGTACTTC. Translation: CASSLNGAQYF.

This clonotype has just a few counts. This chain uses TRBV10-3 with TRBJ2-7, with no clear D. Germline CDR1 and CDR2: ENHRY and SYGVKD. V lost 1 base and J lost 2, with 3 bases in between. The CDR3 is 12 residues long. Here the CDR3 reads CAISEYPYEQYF. The CDR3 DNA reads TGTGCCATCAGTGAGTACCCCTACGAGCAGTACTTC.

Only a few counts were recorded for this clonotype. The CDR3 region has the DNA TGTGCCAGCAGCTTAGCGTCCAGACCCGGGGAGCTGTTTTTT. Protein product: CASSLASRPGELFF. The gene calls are TRBV7-3 and TRBJ2-2; D gene ambiguous. Germline V lookup: CDR1 SGHTA, CDR2 FQGTGA. This CDR3 is built from 14 residues. V shed 2 bases and J shed 6 bases, with 10 bases lying between them.

The chain carries TRBV6-1 and TRBJ2-3; perhaps TRBD1 as D (6 bases). The CDR3 sequence is 14 residues long. In germline, CDR1 is MNHNS, CDR2 SASEGT. With 4 bases removed from V and 4 bases from J, the gap between germline ends came to 12 bases. CDR3 nucleotide sequence: TGTGCCAGCAGTGGAGGGGGAAGTTCAGATACGCAGTATTTT. It codes for CASSGGGSSDTQYF.

This clonotype was observed a few times. The genes are TRBV15 and TRBJ2-7, with 12 bases lining up with TRBD1. The last part of the DNA fits TRBJ2-5 better; the J call may be wrong. There are 17 residues in the CDR3. CDR1 and CDR2 from the germline V gene are LNHNV and YYDKDF (reference sequence). CDR3 coding DNA: TGTGCCACCAGCACTTATCGGGACAGGGGGCGCGAAGAGACCCAGTACTTC. This codes for CATSTYRDRGREETQYF.

This clonotype was recorded a few times. V is TRBV24-1 and J is TRBJ2-7; possible D gene TRBD1, 5 bases. Germline CDR1 is KGHDR and CDR2 is SFDVKD. The CDR3 totals 13 residues. V was clipped by 7 bases and J by 5 bases, with 14 bases between them. Written as DNA, the CDR3 is TGTGCCACCAGCCTGGGCGGACACCACGAGCAGTACTTC. It specifies CATSLGGHHEQYF.

The rearrangement uses TRBV7-3 and TRBJ2-1, with 7 bases lining up with TRBD1. V was clipped by 1 base and J by 8 bases; unmatched bases: 2. Germline V CDR1 and CDR2: SGHTA, FQGTGA. The CDR3 is 13 residues long. In DNA form, the CDR3 reads TGTGCCAGCAGCTTAATCCAGGGGGATGAGCAGTTCTTC. Translated: CASSLIQGDEQFF. Filled out from reference TRBV7-3 and TRBJ2-1, the complete variable domain reads GAGVSQTPSNKVTEKGKYVELRCDPISGHTALYWYRQSLGQGPEFLIYFQGTGAADDSGLPNDRFFAVRPEGSVSTLKIQRTERGDSAVYLCASSLIQGDEQFFGPGTRLTVL.

This clonotype was counted only a few times. The chain links TRBV6-6 to TRBJ2-7, with 14 positions matching TRBD2. The germline V gene has CDR1 MNHNY and CDR2 SVGAGI (reference sequence). Germline trimming cut 7 bases from V and 4 bases from J; bases unmatched to any gene: 6. This CDR3 contains 15 residues. The CDR3 DNA reads TGTGCCAGCACTAATGGACTAGCGGGAGGATACGAGCAGTACTTC. It codes for CASTNGLAGGYEQYF.

V and J are TRBV10-3 and TRBJ2-3, with D possibly TRBD2 on 5 matching bases. This CDR3 contains 15 residues. V was cut by 11 bases and J by 2 bases, with 20 bases left in between. CDR1 and CDR2 (germline): ENHRY, SYGVKD. The CDR3 region has the DNA TGTGCCTCCGACTCTGCTGATGGACTCACAGATACGCAGTATTTT. It codes for CASDSADGLTDTQYF.

This chain's CDR3 is CSARVDGGLADEQYF. For the CDR3, the DNA is TGCAGTGCTAGGGTAGACGGGGGGTTGGCAGACGAGCAGTACTTC. This chain links TRBV20-1 with TRBJ2-5; 7 bases agree with TRBD2. The J call may not be correct, given that the DNA end is closer to TRBJ2-7. Germline CDR1 DFQATT, CDR2 SNEGSKA (reference sequence). The CDR3 runs 15 residues.

This chain uses TRBV29-1 with TRBJ2-3, with D maybe TRBD2 (6 bases). This CDR3 has 13 residues. Trimming pared 5 bases from V and 2 bases from J, leaving 11 bases between. The germline CDR1 and CDR2 sequences are SQVTM and ANQGSEA. The CDR3 here is CSVLSGYTDTQYF. For the CDR3, the DNA is TGCAGCGTTCTTAGCGGATACACAGATACGCAGTATTTT.

This rearrangement joins TRBV9 to TRBJ2-2, with D unclear. The germline V gene encodes CDR1 SGDLS and CDR2 YYNGEE. CDR3 length: 14 amino acids. The germline V and J ends were trimmed by 0 bases and 6 bases, with 9 bases remaining between them. The CDR3 reads CASSVAQAPGELFF. The CDR3 coding sequence is TGTGCCAGCAGCGTAGCTCAGGCTCCCGGGGAGCTGTTTTTT.

J is TRBJ2-3 and V is TRBV7-2; TRBD2 matches 8 bases. The CDR3 runs 14 residues. Germline V gene sequence: CDR1 SGHTA, CDR2 FQGNSA. V was clipped by 1 base and J by 8 bases; unmatched bases: 5. CDR3 residues: CASSLGTSLGTQYF. The CDR3 bases are TGTGCCAGCAGCTTAGGGACTAGCTTGGGTACGCAGTATTTT.

This clonotype was seen once. The final CDR3 position lacks the conserved phenylalanine or tryptophan, pointing to a likely read error. The V call is TRBV29-1, the J call TRBJ2-7; 10 bases align to TRBD1. Germline lookup yields CDR1 SQVTM and CDR2 ANQGSEA. The CDR3 is 14 residues long. V lost 6 bases, J lost 3 bases, and 8 bases stayed unmatched. The CDR3 loop is CSVGPGTGDYEQYL. In nucleotides, the CDR3 is TGCAGCGTCGGTCCCGGGACAGGGGACTACGAGCAGTACTTG.

This clonotype was counted only a few times. The V and J genes are TRBV28 and TRBJ2-7; 8 nucleotides agree with TRBD2. CDR3 length equals 16 residues. V trimming: 2 bases; J trimming: 4 bases; junction bases outside the gene matches: 10. CDR1 is MDHEN and CDR2 is SYDVKM in the germline V gene. The CDR3 sequence is CASSLTGGLSIYEQYF. The CDR3 bases are TGTGCCAGCAGTTTAACGGGAGGGCTTTCGATTTACGAGCAGTACTTC.

This clonotype has only a few counts. The chain uses TRBV27 and TRBJ1-2; D not certain. The CDR3 extends over 14 amino acids. Between the trimmed V and J ends, which lost 7 bases and 8 bases, there was a span of 20 bases. From germline, CDR1 is MNHEY and CDR2 SMNVEV (reference sequence). CDR3 loop: CASTHTGGNRGYTF. CDR3 DNA: TGTGCCAGCACCCACACGGGAGGGAATCGGGGCTACACCTTC.

CDR3 sequence (DNA): TGTGCCAGCAGCATATGGACAGGAACCTACGAGCAGTACTTC. This encodes CASSIWTGTYEQYF. V gene TRBV7-2 combines with J gene TRBJ2-7; the match to TRBD1 covers 7 bases. V dropped 5 bases and J dropped 2; count of bases not matched to a gene: 6. Germline CDR1 and CDR2: SGHTA and FQGNSA. This CDR3 is built from 14 residues.

As concerns this clonotype: This could be a read error, since a much larger clone is one nucleotide away. V and J are TRBV6-4 and TRBJ1-2; a weak D match, TRBD1 (5 bases). Trimming stripped 4 bases from V and 7 bases from J, with 7 bases between. Germline CDR1 is MRHNA and CDR2 is SNTAGT. The CDR3 is 11 residues long. The DNA for the CDR3 is TGTGCCAGCAGTGGGGGGTTTGGCTACACCTTC. It specifies CASSGGFGYTF.

This chain connects TRBV6-5 to TRBJ2-7; 10 nucleotides align to TRBD2. V trimming: 5 bases; J trimming: 4 bases; junction bases outside the gene matches: 8. The CDR3 contains 15 residues. Germline lookup yields CDR1 MNHEY and CDR2 SVGAGI. The CDR3 nucleotides read TGTGCCAGCAGTCGCTCTAGCGGGAGAGGGTACGAGCAGTACTTC. Amino acids: CASSRSSGRGYEQYF.